This T cell receptor (beta chain) was identified in a study of CD8 T cell repertoires and HIV-1 epitope variants. Study information: IL-2, IL-7 and IL-15 were added on days 3 and 7 of 10-day cultures.

This CDR3 has 13 amino acids. Germline assignment: CDR1 SSHAT and CDR2 FNYEAQ (reference sequence). In regard to this clone: At one end the junction does not follow the germline gene, possibly because of a read error.

TCRdb's table, derived via immunoSEQ multiplex PCR, lists solely in-frame clones and lacks some. The repertoire holds about 95,000 clones, with around 67% as singletons. Sample: uncultured baseline CD8+ T cells from peripheral blood mononuclear cells (PBMCs). This chain uses TRBV7-7 with TRBJ2-2, with D possibly called TRBD1 or TRBD2 (5 bases each). The receptor comes from a male donor with HIV. CDR3 protein: CASSYGGPGELFF. The DNA of the CDR3 is TGTGCTAGCAGCTATGGGGGACCCGGGGAGCTGTTTTTT. Combining the CDR3 with reference TRBV7-7 and TRBJ2-2 gives the whole variable domain GAGVSQSPRYKVTKRGQDVTLRCDPISSHATLYWYQQALGQGPEFLTYFNYEAQPDKSGLPSDRFSAERPEGSISTLTIQRTEQRDSAMYRCASSYGGPGELFFGEGSRLTVL.